This entry lists 3 T cell receptor beta chains sequenced from one sample in a study of human T cells and chemical hapten exposure (dated by TCRdb to the early 2020s). The meaning of the sample's time point label: pre-sensitization, week 0. The treatment or condition label of this sample denotes: therapeutic diphenylcyclopropenone sensitization with weekly scalp DPC. Unfractionated whole blood was collected in Tempus Blood RNA tubes, and total RNA was extracted from that blood. Library method: RACE. The sequencer was a NextSeq 500. The public reads were reprocessed in TCRdb via fastp at Q25 and MiXCR, keeping in-frame beta chains. Each CDR3 protein gets just one entry, which takes the most common genes and DNA from the rows behind it. This sample comprises approximately 50,000 distinct CDR3 sequences, around a tenth of them detected only once. The ten largest clones add up to approximately 10% of the sample.

The material sequenced was whole blood, taken in connection with sensitization to the hapten diphenylcyclopropenone (DPC). The receptors come from a woman in her twenties or thirties with alopecia areata. Some clones in this sample may be carry-over from other donors' samples.

In its sample, this clonotype was seen a few times. The rearrangement links TRBV15 to TRBJ2-3; 7 bases are a match to TRBD1. This CDR3 spans 15 amino acids. V lost 4 bases, J lost 2 bases, and 6 bases stayed unmatched. Per the germline V gene, CDR1 is LNHNV and CDR2 is YYDKDF (reference sequence). The chain's CDR3 is CATSTRRGLTDTQYF. The DNA of the CDR3 is TGTGCCACCAGCACCAGAAGGGGGCTCACAGATACGCAGTATTTT.

This chain links TRBV9 with TRBJ2-3; 7 positions match TRBD1. CDR3 length: 15 residues. The germline V gene encodes CDR1 SGDLS and CDR2 YYNGEE. V lost 0 bases to trimming and J lost 1 base; unmatched junction nucleotides: 2. The CDR3 loop is CASSVGQGGTDTQYF. As DNA, the CDR3 is TGTGCCAGCAGCGTAGGTCAGGGGGGCACAGATACGCAGTATTTT.

This chain joins TRBV29-1 and TRBJ1-5; D call uncertain. Trimming left V 4 bases short and J 5 bases short, with 6 bases between. CDR3 length equals 11 residues. Germline values: CDR1 SQVTM, CDR2 ANQGSEA. The CDR3 bases are TGCAGCGTTGGTGAGGATCAGCCCCAGCATTTT. Translated: CSVGEDQPQHF.